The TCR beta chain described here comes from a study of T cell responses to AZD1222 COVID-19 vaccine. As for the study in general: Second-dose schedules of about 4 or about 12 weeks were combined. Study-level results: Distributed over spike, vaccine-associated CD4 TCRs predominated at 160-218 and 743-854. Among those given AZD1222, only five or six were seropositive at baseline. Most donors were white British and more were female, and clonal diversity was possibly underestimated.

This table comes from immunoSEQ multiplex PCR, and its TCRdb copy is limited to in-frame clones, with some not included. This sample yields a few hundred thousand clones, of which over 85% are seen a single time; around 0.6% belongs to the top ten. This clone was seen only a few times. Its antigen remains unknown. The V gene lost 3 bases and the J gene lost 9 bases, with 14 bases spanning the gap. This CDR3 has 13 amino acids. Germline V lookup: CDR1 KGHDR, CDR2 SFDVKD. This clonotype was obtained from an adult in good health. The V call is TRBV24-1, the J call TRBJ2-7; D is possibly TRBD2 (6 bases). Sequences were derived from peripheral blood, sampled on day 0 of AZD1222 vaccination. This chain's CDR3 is CATSDQEVAAQYF. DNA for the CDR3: TGTGCCACCAGTGATCAGGAGGTAGCGGCGCAGTACTTC.